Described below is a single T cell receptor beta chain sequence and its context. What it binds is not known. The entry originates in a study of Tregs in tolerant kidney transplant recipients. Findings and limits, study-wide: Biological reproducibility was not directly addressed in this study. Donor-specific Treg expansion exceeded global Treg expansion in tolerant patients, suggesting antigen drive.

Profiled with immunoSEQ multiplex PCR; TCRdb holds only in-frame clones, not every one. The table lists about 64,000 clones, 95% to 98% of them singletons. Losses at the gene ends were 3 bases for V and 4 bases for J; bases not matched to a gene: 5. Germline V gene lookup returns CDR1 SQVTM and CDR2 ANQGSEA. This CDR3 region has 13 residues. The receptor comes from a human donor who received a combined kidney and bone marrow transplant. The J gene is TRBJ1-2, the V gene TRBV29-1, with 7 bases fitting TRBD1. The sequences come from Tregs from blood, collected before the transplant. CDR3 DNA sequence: TGCAGCGTTGATTCGACAGGGTCCTATGGCTACACCTTC. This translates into CSVDSTGSYGYTF.